This T cell receptor beta chain is drawn from a study of OX40 agonist ivuxolimab in advanced cancers. Background on the study: Averaging around 60 years in age, with a range of roughly 20 to 79, the cohort was around 85% male.

Produced via immunoSEQ multiplex PCR; TCRdb's table is partial and in-frame only. Here the sample spans 44,000 or so clones, roughly 78% being singletons. The study, taken as a whole, reports: With doses of 0.1-3.0 mg/kg, partial responders showed among the lowest clonal expansion. The CD4+ and CD8+ T cells in the blood had expanded clonally by week 6 at 0.1 to 3.0 mg/kg.

This CDR3 has 17 amino acids. The V gene end was trimmed by 5 bases and the J gene end by 9 bases; junction bases not matched to a gene: 13. Germline V lookup: CDR1 SGHTA, CDR2 FQGNSA. As for this clone: What it binds is unknown.

The sequenced sample was CD4+ or CD8+ T cells sorted from blood, obtained in a trial of the OX40 agonist ivuxolimab. This TCR derives from an adult with an advanced solid tumor such as melanoma, head and neck, liver or kidney cancer. The V and J genes are TRBV7-2 and TRBJ2-1; 13 bases line up with TRBD2. This CDR3 reads CASSLTWTSGGRGEQFF. The CDR3 DNA reads as TGTGCCAGCAGCCTTACGTGGACTAGCGGGGGCAGGGGTGAGCAGTTCTTC.